Sequencing of this T cell receptor (beta chain) was carried out in a study of cytomegalovirus exposure and HLA in healthy donors. Study summary: Earlier sequencing of approximately 200 million T cells yielded 100 million to 120 million unique TCR beta sequences. Study outcomes and limitations: Likely technical artifact: a cluster of highly shared sequence variants. CMV antigen specificity of a few CMV-associated chains was confirmed in vitro. The majority of CMV-associated TCR beta chains were reported as apparently HLA-restricted in a later analysis.

V lost 7 bases and J 0 bases, leaving 10 bases between the germline ends. Germline lookup yields CDR1 SGHAT and CDR2 FQNNGV. The CDR3 runs 14 residues. Of note for this clone: Antigen: not known.

It was with 60 Vbeta and 13 Jbeta primers that the PCR ran. Clones were sequenced by immunoSEQ multiplex PCR, and TCRdb holds only the in-frame ones, with some missing. Found here are 200,000 to 250,000 clones, roughly 85% of them singletons; the top ten hold roughly 2%. The clonotype originates from a man between 18 and 29 years old in good health and CMV-seronegative. This chain uses TRBV11-2 with TRBJ2-1; the D gene is possibly TRBD1 (5 bases). The sample comprised PBMCs. CDR3 in DNA: TGTGCCAGCATGAAAGACAGCTCCTACAATGAGCAGTTCTTC. Translating gives CASMKDSSYNEQFF.